The text below deals with one T cell receptor (beta chain). TCRdb keeps only in-frame clones here, not all; method: immunoSEQ multiplex PCR. The sample holds around 250,000 clones, 65% to 90% seen once. Germline loops: CDR1 LNHDA, CDR2 SQIVND (reference sequence). Trimming removed 3 bases from V and 3 bases from J; junction bases left unmatched: 6. CDR3 size: 15 residues. The data belong to a study of blood T cell repertoires in COVID-19. Study details: PBMCs, B-cell-depleted T cells, or T cells were the source of the cDNA or gDNA that made up the material.

The sequenced sample was PBMCs or T cells enriched from blood (not recorded which). The sequence came from a man aged 18 to 29 who had recovered from COVID-19. V is TRBV19 and J is TRBJ2-3; 7 nucleotides align to TRBD2. The CDR3 sequence: CASSIAGEPTDTQYF. For the CDR3, the DNA is TGTGCCAGTAGTATCGCGGGAGAACCTACAGATACGCAGTATTTT.